One sample yielded the 17 T cell receptor beta chains listed below, sequenced in a study of cytomegalovirus exposure and HLA in healthy donors (dated by TCRdb to about 2017). The library relied on the immunoSEQ multiplex PCR assay. The immuneACCESS repertoire file appears here via TCRdb, limited to in-frame rearrangements. These files lack a portion of the clones; in checked studies, under half of the deficit traces to unresolved V genes, and the cause of the others is not known. In this sample the table shows some 73,000 clones, 85% to 90% of which occur a single time. Approximately 4.2% of the sample is held by the ten biggest clonotypes. What was sequenced was PBMCs. The receptors derive from a young woman in good health and CMV-seropositive.

The chain uses TRBV12-5 and TRBJ2-1; 8 bases agree with TRBD2. Trimming cost V 5 bases and J 7 bases; bases outside gene matches: 4. CDR3 length: 13 amino acids. Germline V gene lookup returns CDR1 LGHNT and CDR2 FRNRAP. CDR3 DNA sequence: TGTGCTAGTGGTCCTCGGGGGGGGAATGAGCAGTTCTTC. It codes for CASGPRGGNEQFF.

The chain recombines TRBV2 with TRBJ2-3; tentative D call: TRBD2 (6 bases). The CDR3 runs 16 residues. V was cut by 6 bases and J by 0 bases, with 16 bases left in between. CDR1 is SNHLY and CDR2 is FYNNEI in the germline V gene. The CDR3 protein is CASRGTSISSTDTQYF. In nucleotides, the CDR3 is TGTGCCAGCAGGGGTACTAGCATCTCTAGCACAGATACGCAGTATTTT.

This chain joins TRBV27 and TRBJ1-4; D call uncertain. This CDR3 is built from 13 residues. V was cut by 2 bases and J by 8 bases, with 9 bases left in between. CDR1 is MNHEY, CDR2 SMNVEV, per germline (reference sequence). The CDR3 protein is CASSLREGEKLFF. In DNA form, the CDR3 reads TGTGCCAGCAGTTTACGTGAGGGAGAAAAACTGTTTTTT. Full variable domain (remainder filled in from reference TRBV27 and TRBJ1-4): EAQVTQNPRYLITVTGKKLTVTCSQNMNHEYMSWYRQDPGLGLRQIYYSMNVEVTDKGDVPEGYKVSRKEKRNFPLILESPSPNQTSLYFCASSLREGEKLFFGSGTQLSVL.

J is TRBJ1-2 and V is TRBV27; 8 bases line up with TRBD1. The V segment lost 6 bases and the J segment 4 bases; nucleotides outside the gene matches: 10. From germline, CDR1 is MNHEY and CDR2 SMNVEV (reference sequence). This CDR3 contains 15 residues. CDR3 region: CASSLGQGGGYGYTF. The CDR3 DNA reads as TGTGCCAGCAGCCTTGGACAGGGAGGAGGCTATGGCTACACCTTC.

The chain recombines TRBV5-4 with TRBJ2-5; TRBD2 might be the D (6 bases). The germline V and J ends were trimmed by 4 bases and 4 bases, with 17 bases remaining between them. CDR1 is SGHNT, CDR2 YYREEE, per germline (reference sequence). This CDR3 has 15 amino acids. Here the CDR3 DNA reads TGTGCCAGCAGCGGTTCTGGCAGGGACTTAGAGACCCAGTACTTC. This encodes CASSGSGRDLETQYF.

This sequence joins TRBV2 and TRBJ1-1; weak D call: TRBD1 (6 bases). V lost 6 bases, J lost 0 bases, and 8 bases lay in between. The CDR3 length is 13 residues. Germline V gives CDR1 SNHLY, CDR2 FYNNEI. The CDR3, as DNA: TGTGCCAGCAGACAGGGATTGAACACTGAAGCTTTCTTT. Protein sequence: CASRQGLNTEAFF.

The CDR3 reads CASGQGDNQPQHF. DNA of the CDR3: TGTGCCTCTGGACAGGGGGACAATCAGCCCCAGCATTTT. The rearrangement links TRBV10-3 to TRBJ1-5; 10 nucleotides line up with TRBD1. The CDR3 is 13 residues long. Looked up from germline, CDR1 is ENHRY and CDR2 is SYGVKD. The V and J ends lost 11 bases and 3 bases, in that order; junction bases with no gene match: 4.

The chain couples TRBV9 to TRBJ2-3; maybe TRBD2 (6 bases). This CDR3 region has 13 residues. Trimming cost V 0 bases and J 6 bases, with 8 bases left between them. CDR1 and CDR2 from the germline V gene are SGDLS and YYNGEE. The CDR3 loop reads CASSVDRGDTQYF. The CDR3, as DNA: TGTGCCAGCAGCGTAGACCGGGGGGATACGCAGTATTTT.

This chain uses TRBV11-2 with TRBJ1-4, with D tentatively TRBD1 (6 bases). Between the trimmed V and J ends, which lost 5 bases and 7 bases, there was a span of 20 bases. This CDR3 is 16 amino acids long. CDR1 is SGHAT, CDR2 FQNNGV, per germline. In nucleotides, the CDR3 is TGTGCCAGCAGCCCCCGGTGGGGGCAGGGGAGTGAAAAACTGTTTTTT. Its translation is CASSPRWGQGSEKLFF.

V gene TRBV9 combines with J gene TRBJ2-2, with TRBD1 as a possible D gene (6 bases). Trimming left V 2 bases short and J 7 bases short, with 12 bases between. The CDR3 has 14 residues. CDR1 SGDLS and CDR2 YYNGEE come from the germline V gene. The CDR3 sequence is CASSVGTIIGELFF. For the CDR3, the DNA is TGTGCCAGCAGCGTCGGGACAATAATCGGGGAGCTGTTTTTT.

This chain joins TRBV18 and TRBJ1-1, with TRBD1 as a possible D gene (5 bases). CDR1 KGHSH and CDR2 LQKENI come from the germline V gene. The CDR3 sequence is 14 residues long. The V end was cut by 3 bases, the J end by 5 bases, with 13 bases between. The CDR3 spells CASSPRVPGTEAFF. In DNA form, the CDR3 reads TGTGCCAGCTCACCCAGGGTTCCGGGTACTGAAGCTTTCTTT.

The chain uses TRBV7-6 and TRBJ2-7; TRBD2 matches at 9 bases. Germline trimming cut 5 bases from V and 5 bases from J; bases unmatched to any gene: 7. The length of the CDR3 is 14 residues. Germline CDR1 reads SGHVS; CDR2 reads FNYEAQ. The CDR3 DNA reads TGTGCCAGCAGCCCCGGGGCTAGCGGGAACGAGCAGTACTTC. Amino acid sequence: CASSPGASGNEQYF.

This clone has only one observation. DNA of the CDR3: TGTGCCAGCAGCGGGGACAGGGGGTACTTGATAGGCAATCAGCCCCAGCATTTT. Protein: CASSGDRGYLIGNQPQHF. The V call is TRBV2, the J call TRBJ1-5, with 11 positions matching TRBD1. V lost 6 bases and J lost 2; bases outside the gene matches: 12. Germline CDR1 and CDR2: SNHLY and FYNNEI. The length of the CDR3 is 18 residues.

This clone was seen once. V usage is TRBV5-1 and J usage is TRBJ2-1; 9 bases map to TRBD1. V lost 2 bases to trimming and J lost 5 bases; unmatched junction nucleotides: 5. This CDR3 has 15 residues. CDR1 is SGHRS and CDR2 is YFSETQ in the germline V gene. The CDR3 DNA is TGCGCCAGCAGCTTACAGGGGGCGTCAAACAATGAGCAGTTCTTC. It codes for CASSLQGASNNEQFF.

This clone has just one count. J is TRBJ2-1 and V is TRBV7-6; D may be TRBD2 (7 bases). The CDR3 has 16 amino acids. Germline V gene data show CDR1 as SGHVS and CDR2 as FNYEAQ. V was shortened by 5 bases and J by 4 bases, with 18 bases between the two germline ends. The CDR3 sequence is CASSEHRGARYNEQFF. CDR3 DNA sequence: TGTGCCAGCAGCGAACATCGGGGGGCCCGGTACAATGAGCAGTTCTTC.

The chain joins TRBV19 to TRBJ2-1; D not certain. V was pared by 3 bases and J by 5 bases, with 17 bases between. Looked up from germline, CDR1 is LNHDA and CDR2 is SQIVND (reference sequence). CDR3 length: 16 amino acids. CDR3 sequence: CASSIRHLGQDNEQFF. DNA of the CDR3: TGTGCCAGTAGTATTCGACACCTTGGGCAGGACAATGAGCAGTTCTTC.

In its sample, this clone was seen once. This chain links TRBV7-2 with TRBJ2-2; 9 bases align to TRBD1. The J segment lost 0 bases and the V segment lost 6 bases, leaving 5 bases of the junction unmatched. CDR1 is SGHTA and CDR2 is FQGNSA in the germline V gene. The CDR3 has 16 residues. CDR3 amino acids: CASRRTGDANTGELFF. CDR3 nucleotide sequence: TGTGCCAGCAGACGGACAGGGGATGCGAACACCGGGGAGCTGTTTTTT.